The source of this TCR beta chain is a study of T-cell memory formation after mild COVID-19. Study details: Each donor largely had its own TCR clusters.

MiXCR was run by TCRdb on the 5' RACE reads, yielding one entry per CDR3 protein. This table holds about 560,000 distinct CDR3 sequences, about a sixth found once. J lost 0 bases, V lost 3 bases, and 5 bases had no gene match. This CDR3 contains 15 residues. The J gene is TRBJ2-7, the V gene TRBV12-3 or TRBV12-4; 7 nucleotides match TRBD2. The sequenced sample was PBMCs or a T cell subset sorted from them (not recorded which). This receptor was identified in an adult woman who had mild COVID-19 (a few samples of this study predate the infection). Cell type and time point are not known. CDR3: CASSLKRGSSYEQYF. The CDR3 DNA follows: TGTGCCAGCAGTTTGAAGCGGGGCAGCTCCTACGAGCAGTACTTC.